This T cell receptor (beta chain) was sequenced for a study of control samples from healthy donors and cancer patients. Generated by immunoSEQ multiplex PCR, the TCRdb table keeps only in-frame clones and is missing some. The sample carries roughly 30,000 clones, around nine tenths recorded once. This CDR3 is built from 13 residues. Germline V gene sequence: CDR1 SGHRS, CDR2 YFSETQ. Between the trimmed V and J ends, which lost 0 bases and 3 bases, there was a span of 6 bases. The specimen sequenced was formalin-fixed, paraffin-embedded tissue. The source of this sequence is a female donor with melanoma. V and J are TRBV5-1 and TRBJ2-5; D unresolved. The CDR3 loop is CASSLEEKETQYF. The CDR3 bases are TGCGCCAGCAGCTTGGAAGAGAAAGAGACCCAGTACTTC. The variable domain in full, with the rest retrieved from reference TRBV5-1 and TRBJ2-5, is KAGVTQTPRYLIKTRGQQVTLSCSPISGHRSVSWYQQTPGQGLQFLFEYFSETQRNKGNFPGRFSGRQFSNSRSEMNVSTLELGDSALYLCASSLEEKETQYFGPGTRLLVL.